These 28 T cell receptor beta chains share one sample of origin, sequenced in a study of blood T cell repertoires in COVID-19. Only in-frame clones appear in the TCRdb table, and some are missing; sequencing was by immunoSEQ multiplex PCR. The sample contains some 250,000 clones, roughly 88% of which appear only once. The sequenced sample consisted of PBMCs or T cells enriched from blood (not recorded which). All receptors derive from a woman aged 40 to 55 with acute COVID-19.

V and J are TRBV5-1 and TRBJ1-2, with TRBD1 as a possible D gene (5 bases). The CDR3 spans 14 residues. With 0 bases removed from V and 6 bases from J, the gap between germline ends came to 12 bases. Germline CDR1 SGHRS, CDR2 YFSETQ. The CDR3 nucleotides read TGCGCCAGCAGCTTGGAGTACGGGGGGGATGGCTACACCTTC. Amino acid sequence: CASSLEYGGDGYTF. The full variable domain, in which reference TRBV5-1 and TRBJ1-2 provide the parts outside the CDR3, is KAGVTQTPRYLIKTRGQQVTLSCSPISGHRSVSWYQQTPGQGLQFLFEYFSETQRNKGNFPGRFSGRQFSNSRSEMNVSTLELGDSALYLCASSLEYGGDGYTFGSGTRLTVV.

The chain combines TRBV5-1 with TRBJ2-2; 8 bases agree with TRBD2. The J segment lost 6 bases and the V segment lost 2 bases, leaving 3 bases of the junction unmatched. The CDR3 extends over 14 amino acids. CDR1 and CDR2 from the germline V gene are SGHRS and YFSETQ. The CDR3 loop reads CASSFGTRSGELFF. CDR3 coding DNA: TGCGCCAGCAGCTTCGGGACTAGGTCCGGGGAGCTGTTTTTT.

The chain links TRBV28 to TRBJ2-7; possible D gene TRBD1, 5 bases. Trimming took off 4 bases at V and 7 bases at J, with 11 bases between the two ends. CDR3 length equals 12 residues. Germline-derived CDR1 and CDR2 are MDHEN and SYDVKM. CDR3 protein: CASSSPPGEQYF. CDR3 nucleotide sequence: TGTGCCAGCAGTTCCCCCCCAGGGGAGCAGTACTTC.

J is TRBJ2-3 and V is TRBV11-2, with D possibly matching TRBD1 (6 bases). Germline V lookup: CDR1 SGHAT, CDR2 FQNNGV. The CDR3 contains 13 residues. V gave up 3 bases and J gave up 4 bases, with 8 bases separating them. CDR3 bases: TGTGCCAGCAGCTTTTACAGGGCAGATACGCAGTATTTT. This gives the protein CASSFYRADTQYF.

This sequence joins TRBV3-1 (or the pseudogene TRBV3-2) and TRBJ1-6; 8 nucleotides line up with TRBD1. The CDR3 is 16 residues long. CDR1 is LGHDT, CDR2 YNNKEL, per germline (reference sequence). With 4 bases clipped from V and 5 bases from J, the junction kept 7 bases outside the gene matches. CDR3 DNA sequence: TGTGCCAGCAGCCGAAGGACAGGGAGGGATAATTCACCCCTCCACTTT. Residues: CASSRRTGRDNSPLHF.

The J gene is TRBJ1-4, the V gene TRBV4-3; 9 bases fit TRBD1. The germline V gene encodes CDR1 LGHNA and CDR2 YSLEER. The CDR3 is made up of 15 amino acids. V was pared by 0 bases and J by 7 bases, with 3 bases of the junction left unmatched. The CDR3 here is CASSQETGGSEKLFF. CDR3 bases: TGCGCCAGCAGCCAAGAGACAGGGGGATCTGAAAAACTGTTTTTT.

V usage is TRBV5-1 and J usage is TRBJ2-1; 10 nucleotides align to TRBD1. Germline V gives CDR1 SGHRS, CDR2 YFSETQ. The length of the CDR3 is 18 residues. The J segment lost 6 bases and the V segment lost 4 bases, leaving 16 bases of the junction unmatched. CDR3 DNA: TGCGCCAGCAGCCAAAGACAGGGGGCGGGGGCCCCCGGCAATGAGCAGTTCTTC. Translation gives CASSQRQGAGAPGNEQFF.

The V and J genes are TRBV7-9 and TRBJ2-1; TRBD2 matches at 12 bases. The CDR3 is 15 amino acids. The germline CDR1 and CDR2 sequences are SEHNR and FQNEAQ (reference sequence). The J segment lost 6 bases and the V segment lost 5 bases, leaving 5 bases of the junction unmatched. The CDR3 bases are TGTGCCAGCAGCCCGACTAGCGGGAGTGGCAATGAGCAGTTCTTC. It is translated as CASSPTSGSGNEQFF. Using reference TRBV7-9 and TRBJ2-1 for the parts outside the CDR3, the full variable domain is DTGVSQNPRHKITKRGQNVTFRCDPISEHNRLYWYRQTLGQGPEFLTYFQNEAQLEKSRLLSDRFSAERPKGSFSTLEIQRTEQGDSAMYLCASSPTSGSGNEQFFGPGTRLTVL.

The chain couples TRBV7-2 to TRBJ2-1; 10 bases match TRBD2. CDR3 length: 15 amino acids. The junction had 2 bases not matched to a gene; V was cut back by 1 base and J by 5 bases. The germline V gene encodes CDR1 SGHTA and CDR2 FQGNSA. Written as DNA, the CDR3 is TGTGCCAGCAGCTTAGTAGCGGGGGGACACAATGAGCAGTTCTTC. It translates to CASSLVAGGHNEQFF. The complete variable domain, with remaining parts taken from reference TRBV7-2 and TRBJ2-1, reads GAGVSQSPSNKVTEKGKDVELRCDPISGHTALYWYRQSLGQGLEFLIYFQGNSAPDKSGLPSDRFSAERTGGSVSTLTIQRTQQEDSAVYLCASSLVAGGHNEQFFGPGTRLTVL.

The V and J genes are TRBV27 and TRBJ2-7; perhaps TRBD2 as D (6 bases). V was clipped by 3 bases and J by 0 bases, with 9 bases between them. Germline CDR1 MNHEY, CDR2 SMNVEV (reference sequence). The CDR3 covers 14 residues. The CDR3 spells CASSFDGSSYEQYF. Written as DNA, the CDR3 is TGTGCCAGCAGTTTTGACGGGAGCTCCTACGAGCAGTACTTC.

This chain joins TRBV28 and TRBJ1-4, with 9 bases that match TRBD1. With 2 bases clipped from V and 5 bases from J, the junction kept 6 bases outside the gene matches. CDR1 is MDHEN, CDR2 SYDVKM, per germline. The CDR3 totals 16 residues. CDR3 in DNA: TGTGCCAGCAGTTTAGCCCTACAGGGGGCAAATGAAAAACTGTTTTTT. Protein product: CASSLALQGANEKLFF.

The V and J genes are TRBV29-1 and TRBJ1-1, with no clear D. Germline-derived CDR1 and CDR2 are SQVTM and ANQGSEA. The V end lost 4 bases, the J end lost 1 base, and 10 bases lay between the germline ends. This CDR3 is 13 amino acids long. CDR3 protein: CSVVRYGNTEAFF. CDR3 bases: TGCAGCGTTGTAAGATACGGGAACACTGAAGCTTTCTTT.

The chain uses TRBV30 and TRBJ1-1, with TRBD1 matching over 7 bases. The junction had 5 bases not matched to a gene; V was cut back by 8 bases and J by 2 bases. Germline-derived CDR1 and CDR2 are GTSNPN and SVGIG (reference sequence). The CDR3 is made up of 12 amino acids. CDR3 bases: TGTGCCGAACAGGGGCCAAACACTGAAGCTTTCTTT. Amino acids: CAEQGPNTEAFF. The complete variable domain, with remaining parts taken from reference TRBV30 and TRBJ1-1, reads SQTIHQWPATLVQPVGSPLSLECTVEGTSNPNLYWYRQAAGRGLQLLFYSVGIGQISSEVPQNLSASRPQDRQFILSSKKLLLSDSGFYLCAEQGPNTEAFFGQGTRLTVV.

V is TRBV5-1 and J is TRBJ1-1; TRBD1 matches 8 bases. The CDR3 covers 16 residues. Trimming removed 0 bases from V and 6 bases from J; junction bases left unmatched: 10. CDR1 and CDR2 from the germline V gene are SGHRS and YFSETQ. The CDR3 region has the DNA TGCGCCAGCAGCTTGGGGACAGGGACCGAGAGGGCTGAAGCTTTCTTT. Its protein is CASSLGTGTERAEAFF.

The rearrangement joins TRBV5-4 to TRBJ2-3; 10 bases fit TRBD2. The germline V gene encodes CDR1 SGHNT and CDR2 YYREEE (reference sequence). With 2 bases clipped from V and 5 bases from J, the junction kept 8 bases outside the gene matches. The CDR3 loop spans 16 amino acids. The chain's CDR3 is CASSFGAGGPGDTQYF. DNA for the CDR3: TGTGCCAGCAGCTTTGGAGCGGGAGGGCCCGGAGATACGCAGTATTTT.

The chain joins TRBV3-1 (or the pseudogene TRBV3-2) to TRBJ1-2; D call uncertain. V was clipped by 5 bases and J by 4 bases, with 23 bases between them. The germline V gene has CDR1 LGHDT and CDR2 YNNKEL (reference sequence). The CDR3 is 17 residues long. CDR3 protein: CASSRSEIAYYAYGYTF. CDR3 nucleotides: TGTGCCAGCAGCAGATCCGAGATTGCCTACTATGCCTATGGCTACACCTTC.

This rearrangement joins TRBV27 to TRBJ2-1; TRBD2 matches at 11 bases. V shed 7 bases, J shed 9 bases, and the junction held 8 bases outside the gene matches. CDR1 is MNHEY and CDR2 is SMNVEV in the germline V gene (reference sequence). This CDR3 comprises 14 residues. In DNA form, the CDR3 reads TGTGCCAGCACGGAACTAGCGGGAGAACGTGAGCAGTTCTTC. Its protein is CASTELAGEREQFF.

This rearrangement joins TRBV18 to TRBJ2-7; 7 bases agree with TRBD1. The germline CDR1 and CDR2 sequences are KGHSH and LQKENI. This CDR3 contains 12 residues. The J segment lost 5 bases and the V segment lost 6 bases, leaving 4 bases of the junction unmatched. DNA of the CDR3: TGTGCCAGCTCGCCCGGACAGGACGAGCAGTACTTC. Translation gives CASSPGQDEQYF.

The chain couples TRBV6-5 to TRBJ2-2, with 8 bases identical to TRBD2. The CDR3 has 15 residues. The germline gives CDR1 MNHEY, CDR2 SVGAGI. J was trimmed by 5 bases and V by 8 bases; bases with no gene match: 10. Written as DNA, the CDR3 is TGTGCCAGCCATCGAGGCGGGAGGTGGACCGGGGAGCTGTTTTTT. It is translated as CASHRGGRWTGELFF.

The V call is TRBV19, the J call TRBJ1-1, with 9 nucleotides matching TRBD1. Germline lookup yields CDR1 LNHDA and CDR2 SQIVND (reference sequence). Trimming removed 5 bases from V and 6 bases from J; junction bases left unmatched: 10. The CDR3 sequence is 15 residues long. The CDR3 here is CASSPTGTGRAEAFF. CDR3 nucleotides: TGTGCCAGTAGTCCGACCGGGACAGGGCGTGCTGAAGCTTTCTTT.

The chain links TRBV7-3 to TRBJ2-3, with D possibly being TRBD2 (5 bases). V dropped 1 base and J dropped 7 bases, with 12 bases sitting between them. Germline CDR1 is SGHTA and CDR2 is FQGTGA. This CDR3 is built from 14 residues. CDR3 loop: CASSLSGTGNTQYF. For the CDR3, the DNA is TGTGCCAGCAGCTTAAGCGGTACGGGAAATACGCAGTATTTT.

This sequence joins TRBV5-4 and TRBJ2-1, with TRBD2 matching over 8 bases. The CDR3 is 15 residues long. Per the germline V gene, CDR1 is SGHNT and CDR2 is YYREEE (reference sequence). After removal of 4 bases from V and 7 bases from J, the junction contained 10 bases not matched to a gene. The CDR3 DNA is TGTGCCAGCAGCCGCGGGGGGTTCCAGCATAATGAGCAGTTCTTC. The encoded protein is CASSRGGFQHNEQFF.

CDR3 DNA: TGTGCCAGCAGTCGAGGACTAGCGGGAACGAGCACCGGGGAGCTGTTTTTT. Its protein product is CASSRGLAGTSTGELFF. The chain has TRBV6-6 and TRBJ2-2, with TRBD2 identical over 12 bases. Germline trimming cut 5 bases from V and 4 bases from J; bases unmatched to any gene: 8. In germline, CDR1 is MNHNY, CDR2 SVGAGI (reference sequence). The CDR3 runs to 17 residues.

The CDR3 region is CASSPGTGAGAYEQYF. The CDR3 coding sequence is TGTGCCAGCAGCCCGGGGACAGGGGCGGGGGCCTACGAGCAGTACTTC. The genes are TRBV7-9 and TRBJ2-7; 10 nucleotides agree with TRBD1. Germline assignment: CDR1 SEHNR and CDR2 FQNEAQ (reference sequence). The CDR3 spans 16 residues. V dropped 5 bases and J dropped 2; count of bases not matched to a gene: 9. Full variable domain (remainder filled in from reference TRBV7-9 and TRBJ2-7): DTGVSQNPRHKITKRGQNVTFRCDPISEHNRLYWYRQTLGQGPEFLTYFQNEAQLEKSRLLSDRFSAERPKGSFSTLEIQRTEQGDSAMYLCASSPGTGAGAYEQYFGPGTRLTVT.

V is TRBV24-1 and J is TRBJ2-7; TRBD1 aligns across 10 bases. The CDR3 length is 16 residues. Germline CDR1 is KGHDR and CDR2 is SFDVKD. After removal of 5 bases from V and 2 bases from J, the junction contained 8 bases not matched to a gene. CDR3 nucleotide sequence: TGTGCCACCAGTGCGTCTGGGACAGGGGCCCCCTACGAGCAGTACTTC. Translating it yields CATSASGTGAPYEQYF.

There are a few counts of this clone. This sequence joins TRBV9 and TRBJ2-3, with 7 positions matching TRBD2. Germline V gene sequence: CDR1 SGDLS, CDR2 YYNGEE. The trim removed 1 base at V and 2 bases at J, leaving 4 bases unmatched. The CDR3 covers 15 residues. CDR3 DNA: TGTGCCAGCAGCGTAAGCGGGACGGACACAGATACGCAGTATTTT. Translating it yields CASSVSGTDTDTQYF.

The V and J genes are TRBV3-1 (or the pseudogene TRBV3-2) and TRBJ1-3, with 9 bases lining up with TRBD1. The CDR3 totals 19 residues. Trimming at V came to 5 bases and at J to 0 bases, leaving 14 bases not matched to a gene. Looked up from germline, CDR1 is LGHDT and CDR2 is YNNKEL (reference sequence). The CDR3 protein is CASSVGQGRARGSGNTIYF. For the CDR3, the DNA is TGTGCCAGCAGCGTGGGACAGGGTCGAGCTAGAGGCTCTGGAAACACCATATATTTT.

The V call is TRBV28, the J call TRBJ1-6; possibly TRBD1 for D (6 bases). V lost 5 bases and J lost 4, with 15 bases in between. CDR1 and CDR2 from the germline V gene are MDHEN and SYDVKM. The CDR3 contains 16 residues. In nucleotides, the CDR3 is TGTGCCAGCAGTGCACCAGGGGCGAGATATAATTCACCCCTCCACTTT. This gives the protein CASSAPGARYNSPLHF.